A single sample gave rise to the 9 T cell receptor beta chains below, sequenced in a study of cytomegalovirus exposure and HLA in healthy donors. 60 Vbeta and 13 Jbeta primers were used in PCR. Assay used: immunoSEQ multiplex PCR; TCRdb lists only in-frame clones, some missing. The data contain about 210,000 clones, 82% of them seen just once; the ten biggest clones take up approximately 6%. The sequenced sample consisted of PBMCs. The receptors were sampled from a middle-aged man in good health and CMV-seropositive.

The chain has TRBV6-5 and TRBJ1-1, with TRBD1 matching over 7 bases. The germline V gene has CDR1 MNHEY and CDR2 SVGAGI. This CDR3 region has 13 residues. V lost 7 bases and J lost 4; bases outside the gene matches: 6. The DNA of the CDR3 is TGTGCCAGCATGATACAGGGGAGCACTGAAGCTTTCTTT. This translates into CASMIQGSTEAFF.

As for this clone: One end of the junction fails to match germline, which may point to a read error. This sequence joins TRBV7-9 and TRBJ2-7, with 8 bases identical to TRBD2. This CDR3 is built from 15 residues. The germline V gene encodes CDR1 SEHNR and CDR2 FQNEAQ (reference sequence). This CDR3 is CSSSGSGSFSYEQYF. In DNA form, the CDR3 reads TGTTCCAGCAGCGGCAGCGGGAGCTTCTCCTACGAGCAGTACTTC.

The CDR3 reads CASTPRGGNGINQPQHF. CDR3 DNA: TGTGCCAGTACCCCCCGGGGCGGGAATGGGATCAATCAGCCCCAGCATTTT. V usage is TRBV19 and J usage is TRBJ1-5; weak D call: TRBD1 (5 bases). The CDR3 is made up of 17 amino acids. In germline, CDR1 is LNHDA, CDR2 SQIVND (reference sequence). Deletions cut 7 bases from V and 3 bases from J, with 22 bases between.

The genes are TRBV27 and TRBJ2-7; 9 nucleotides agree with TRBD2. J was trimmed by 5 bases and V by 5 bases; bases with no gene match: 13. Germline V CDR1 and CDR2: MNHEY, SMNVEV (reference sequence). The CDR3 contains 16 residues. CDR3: CASSPLGAGGPHEQYF. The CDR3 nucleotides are TGTGCCAGCAGTCCACTGGGGGCGGGAGGGCCCCACGAGCAGTACTTC.

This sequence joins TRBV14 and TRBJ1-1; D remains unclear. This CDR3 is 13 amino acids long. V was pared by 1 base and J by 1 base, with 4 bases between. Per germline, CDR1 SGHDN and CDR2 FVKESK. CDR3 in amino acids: CASSQAGNTEAFF. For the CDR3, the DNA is TGTGCCAGCAGCCAAGCAGGGAACACTGAAGCTTTCTTT.

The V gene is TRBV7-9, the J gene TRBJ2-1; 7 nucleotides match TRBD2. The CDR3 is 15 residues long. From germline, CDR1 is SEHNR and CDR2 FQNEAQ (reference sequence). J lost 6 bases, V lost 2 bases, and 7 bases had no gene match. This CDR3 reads CASSLTGAGSNEQFF. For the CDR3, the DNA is TGTGCCAGCAGCTTAACAGGAGCGGGGAGCAATGAGCAGTTCTTC.

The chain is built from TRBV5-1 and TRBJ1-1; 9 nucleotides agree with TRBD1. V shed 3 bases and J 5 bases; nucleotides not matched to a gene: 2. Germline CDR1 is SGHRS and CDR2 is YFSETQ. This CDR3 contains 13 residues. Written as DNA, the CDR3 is TGCGCCAGCAGCTCCGGGACAGGGACTGAAGCTTTCTTT. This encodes CASSSGTGTEAFF.

The CDR3 loop is CASSEAYLDWLTGNTIYF. CDR3 bases: TGTGCCAGCAGTGAAGCTTACTTGGACTGGTTGACTGGAAACACCATATATTTT. The chain is built from TRBV2 and TRBJ1-3; D unresolved. Per germline, CDR1 SNHLY and CDR2 FYNNEI. V lost 0 bases, J lost 2 bases, and 17 bases lay in between. CDR3 size: 18 residues.

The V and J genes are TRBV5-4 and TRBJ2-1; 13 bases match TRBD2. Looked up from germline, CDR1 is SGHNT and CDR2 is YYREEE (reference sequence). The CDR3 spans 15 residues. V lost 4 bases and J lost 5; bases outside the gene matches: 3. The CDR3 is CASSLLAGGNNEQFF. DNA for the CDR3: TGTGCCAGCAGCCTACTAGCGGGAGGGAACAATGAGCAGTTCTTC.